This T cell receptor (beta chain) was identified in a study of cytotoxic CD8 clonotypes in ibrutinib-treated CLL. Study background: Patient counts were about 12 relapsed/refractory, more than 14 treatment-naive and 17 to 18 IGHV unmutated.

As for this clone: Its antigen is undetermined.

General study results and limits: Clonality went higher at ibrutinib response and then dropped back toward baseline at progression.

Assay used: immunoSEQ multiplex PCR; TCRdb lists only in-frame clones, some missing. The table has some 130,000 clones, 80% to 90% seen once. CDR1 is MDHEN and CDR2 is SYDVKM in the germline V gene. Trimming took 6 bases from V and 1 from J, leaving 16 bases between them. The CDR3 length is 15 residues. J is TRBJ2-7 and V is TRBV28, with D perhaps given as TRBD1 or TRBD2 (6 bases each). The source material was PBMCs, sampled after 24 months of ibrutinib treatment. This sequence was found in a human donor with chronic lymphocytic leukemia. The CDR3 protein is CASRFSRGPSYEQYF. Here the CDR3 DNA reads TGTGCCAGCAGGTTTAGCCGGGGGCCTTCCTACGAGCAGTACTTC.